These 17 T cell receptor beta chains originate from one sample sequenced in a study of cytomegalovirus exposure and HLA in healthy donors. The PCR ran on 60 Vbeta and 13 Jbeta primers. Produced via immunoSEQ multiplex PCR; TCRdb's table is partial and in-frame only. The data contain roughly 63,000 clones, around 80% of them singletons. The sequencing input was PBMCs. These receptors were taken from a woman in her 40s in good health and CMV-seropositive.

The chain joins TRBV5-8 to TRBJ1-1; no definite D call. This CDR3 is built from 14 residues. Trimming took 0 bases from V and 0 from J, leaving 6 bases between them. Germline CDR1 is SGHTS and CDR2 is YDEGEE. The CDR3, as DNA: TGTGCCAGCAGCTTGGGGACTGTGAACACTGAAGCTTTCTTT. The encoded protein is CASSLGTVNTEAFF.

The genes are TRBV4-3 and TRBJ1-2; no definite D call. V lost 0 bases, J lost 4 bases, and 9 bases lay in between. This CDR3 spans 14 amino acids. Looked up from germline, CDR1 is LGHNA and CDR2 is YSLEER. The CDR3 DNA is TGCGCCAGCAGCCAAGATTTAGACTCCTATGGCTACACCTTC. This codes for CASSQDLDSYGYTF.

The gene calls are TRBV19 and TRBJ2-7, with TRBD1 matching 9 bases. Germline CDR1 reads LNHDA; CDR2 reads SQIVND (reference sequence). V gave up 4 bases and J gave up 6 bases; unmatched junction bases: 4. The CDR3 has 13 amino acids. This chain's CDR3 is CASSTRDRVEQYF. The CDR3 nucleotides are TGTGCCAGTAGTACCCGGGACAGGGTCGAGCAGTACTTC.

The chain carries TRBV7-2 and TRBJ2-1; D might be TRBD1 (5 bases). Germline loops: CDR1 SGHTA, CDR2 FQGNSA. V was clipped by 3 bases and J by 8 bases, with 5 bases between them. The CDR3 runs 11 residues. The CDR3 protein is CASSFRDEQFF. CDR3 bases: TGTGCCAGCAGCTTCAGGGATGAGCAGTTCTTC.

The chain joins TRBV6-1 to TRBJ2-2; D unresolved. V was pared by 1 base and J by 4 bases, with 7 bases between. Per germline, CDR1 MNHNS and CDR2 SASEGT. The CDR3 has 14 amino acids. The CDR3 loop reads CASSEGGFTGELFF. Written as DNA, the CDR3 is TGTGCCAGCAGTGAAGGAGGATTCACCGGGGAGCTGTTTTTT.

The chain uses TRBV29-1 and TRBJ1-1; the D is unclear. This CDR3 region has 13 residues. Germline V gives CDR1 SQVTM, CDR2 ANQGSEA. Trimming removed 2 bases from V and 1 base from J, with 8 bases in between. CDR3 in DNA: TGCAGCGTTGAAATCACAGAGAACACTGAAGCTTTCTTT. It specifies CSVEITENTEAFF.

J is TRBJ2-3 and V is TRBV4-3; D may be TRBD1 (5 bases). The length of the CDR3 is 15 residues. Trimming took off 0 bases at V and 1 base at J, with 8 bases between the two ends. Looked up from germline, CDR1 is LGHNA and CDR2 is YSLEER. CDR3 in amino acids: CASSQEGLGTDTQYF. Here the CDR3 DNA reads TGCGCCAGCAGCCAAGAGGGGCTCGGCACAGATACGCAGTATTTT.

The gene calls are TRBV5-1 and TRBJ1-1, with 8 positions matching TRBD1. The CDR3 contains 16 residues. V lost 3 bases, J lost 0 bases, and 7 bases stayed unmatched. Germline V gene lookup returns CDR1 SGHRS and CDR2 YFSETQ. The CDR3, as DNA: TGCGCCAGCAGCTCCCGGACAGGGCCCATGAACACTGAAGCTTTCTTT. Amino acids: CASSSRTGPMNTEAFF.

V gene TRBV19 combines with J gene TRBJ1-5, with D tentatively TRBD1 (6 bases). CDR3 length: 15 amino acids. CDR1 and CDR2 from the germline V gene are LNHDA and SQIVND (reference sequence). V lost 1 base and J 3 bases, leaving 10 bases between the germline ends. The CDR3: CASSIGQGYNQPQHF. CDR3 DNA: TGTGCCAGTAGTATAGGGCAGGGGTACAATCAGCCCCAGCATTTT.

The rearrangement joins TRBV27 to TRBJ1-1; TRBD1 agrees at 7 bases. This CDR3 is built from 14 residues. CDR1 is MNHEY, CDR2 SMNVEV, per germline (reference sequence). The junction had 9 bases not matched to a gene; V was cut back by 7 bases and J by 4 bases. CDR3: CASIKTGRITEAFF. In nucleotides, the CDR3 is TGTGCCAGCATAAAGACAGGGCGAATCACTGAAGCTTTCTTT.

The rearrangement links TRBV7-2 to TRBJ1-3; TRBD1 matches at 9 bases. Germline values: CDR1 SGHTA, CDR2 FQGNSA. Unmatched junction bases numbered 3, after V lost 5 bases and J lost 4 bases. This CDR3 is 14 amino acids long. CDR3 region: CASSVGTGGNTIYF. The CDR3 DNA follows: TGTGCCAGCAGCGTCGGGACAGGGGGAAACACCATATATTTT.

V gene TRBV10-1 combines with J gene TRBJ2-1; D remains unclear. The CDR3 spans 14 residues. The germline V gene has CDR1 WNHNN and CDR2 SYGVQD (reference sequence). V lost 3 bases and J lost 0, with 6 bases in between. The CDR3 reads CASSDKFSYNEQFF. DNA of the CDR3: TGCGCCAGCAGTGACAAATTCTCCTACAATGAGCAGTTCTTC.

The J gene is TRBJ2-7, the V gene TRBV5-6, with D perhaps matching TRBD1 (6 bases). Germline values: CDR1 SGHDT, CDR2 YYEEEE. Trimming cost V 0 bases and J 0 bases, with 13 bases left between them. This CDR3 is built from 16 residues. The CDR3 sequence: CASSLGRDTSSYEQYF. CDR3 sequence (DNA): TGTGCCAGCAGCTTGGGCCGGGACACCAGCTCCTACGAGCAGTACTTC.

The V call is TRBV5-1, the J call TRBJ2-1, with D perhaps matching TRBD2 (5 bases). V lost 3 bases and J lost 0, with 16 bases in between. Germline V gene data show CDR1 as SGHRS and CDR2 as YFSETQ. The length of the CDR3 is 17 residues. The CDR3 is CASSSTPGKSSYNEQFF. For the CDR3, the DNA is TGCGCCAGCAGCTCTACCCCGGGGAAGAGCTCCTACAATGAGCAGTTCTTC.

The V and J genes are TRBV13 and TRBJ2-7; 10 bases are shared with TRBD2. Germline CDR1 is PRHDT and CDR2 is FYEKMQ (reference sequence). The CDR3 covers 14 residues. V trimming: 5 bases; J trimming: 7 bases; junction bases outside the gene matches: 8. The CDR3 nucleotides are TGTGCCAGCAGCCCAGCGGGGGGGGTGGGGGAGCAGTACTTC. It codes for CASSPAGGVGEQYF.

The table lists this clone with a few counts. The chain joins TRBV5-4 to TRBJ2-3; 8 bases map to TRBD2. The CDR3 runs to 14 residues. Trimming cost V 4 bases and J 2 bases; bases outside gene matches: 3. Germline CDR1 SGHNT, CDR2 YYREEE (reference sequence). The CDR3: CASSPTSVTDTQYF. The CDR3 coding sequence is TGTGCCAGCAGCCCGACTAGCGTCACAGATACGCAGTATTTT.

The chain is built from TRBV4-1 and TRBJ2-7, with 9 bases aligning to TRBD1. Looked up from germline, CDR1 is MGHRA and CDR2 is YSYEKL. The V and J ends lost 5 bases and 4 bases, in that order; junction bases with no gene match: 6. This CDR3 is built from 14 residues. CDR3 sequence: CASSFDRGTYEQYF. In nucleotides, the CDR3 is TGCGCCAGCAGCTTCGACAGGGGGACGTACGAGCAGTACTTC.